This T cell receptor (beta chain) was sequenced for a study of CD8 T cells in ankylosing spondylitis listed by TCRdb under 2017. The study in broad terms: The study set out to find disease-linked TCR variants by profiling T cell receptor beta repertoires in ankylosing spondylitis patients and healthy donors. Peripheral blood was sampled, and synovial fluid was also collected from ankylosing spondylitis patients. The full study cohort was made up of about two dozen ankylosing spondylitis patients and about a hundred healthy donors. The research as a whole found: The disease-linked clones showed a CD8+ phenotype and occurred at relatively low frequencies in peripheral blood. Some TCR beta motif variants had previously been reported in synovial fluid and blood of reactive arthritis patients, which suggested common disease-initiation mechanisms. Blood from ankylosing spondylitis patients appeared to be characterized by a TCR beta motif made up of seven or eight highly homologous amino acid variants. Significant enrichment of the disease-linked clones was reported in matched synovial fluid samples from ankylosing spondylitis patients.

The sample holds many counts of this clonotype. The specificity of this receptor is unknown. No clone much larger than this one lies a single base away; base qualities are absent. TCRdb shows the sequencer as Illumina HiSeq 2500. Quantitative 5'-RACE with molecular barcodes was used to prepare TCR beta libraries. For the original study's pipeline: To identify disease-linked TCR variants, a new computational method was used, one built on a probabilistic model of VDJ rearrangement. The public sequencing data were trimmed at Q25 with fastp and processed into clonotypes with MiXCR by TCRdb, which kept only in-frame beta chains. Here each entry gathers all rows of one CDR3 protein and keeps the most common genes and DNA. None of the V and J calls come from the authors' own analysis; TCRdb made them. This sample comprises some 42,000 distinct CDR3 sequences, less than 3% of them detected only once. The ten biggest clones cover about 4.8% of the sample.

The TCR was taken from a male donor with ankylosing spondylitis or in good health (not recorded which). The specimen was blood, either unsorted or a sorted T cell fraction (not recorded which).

The DNA sequence is as follows: TGTGCCAGCAGTACAGGGGCCGGGGAGCTGTTTTTT. Its amino acids are CASSTGAGELFF. The rearranged segments are TRBV9 and TRBJ2-2, and 7 junction bases match TRBD1. In the germline V gene, CDR1 corresponds to SGDLS and CDR2 to YYNGEE. The V end gives up 5 bases and the J end 6 bases, leaving 1 base in the junction not matched to a gene. Including cysteine and phenylalanine, the CDR3 has 12 amino acids. CDR3 DNA is the only sequence kept; it has 36 bases, read in frame from the first base. Extended through the reference TRBV9 and TRBJ2-2 proteins, this CDR3 yields the full variable domain: DSGVTQTPKHLITATGQRVTLRCSPRSGDLSVYWYQQSLDQGLQFLIQYYNGEERAKGNILERFSAQQFPDLHSELNLSSLELGDSALYFCASSTGAGELFFGEGSRLTVL.